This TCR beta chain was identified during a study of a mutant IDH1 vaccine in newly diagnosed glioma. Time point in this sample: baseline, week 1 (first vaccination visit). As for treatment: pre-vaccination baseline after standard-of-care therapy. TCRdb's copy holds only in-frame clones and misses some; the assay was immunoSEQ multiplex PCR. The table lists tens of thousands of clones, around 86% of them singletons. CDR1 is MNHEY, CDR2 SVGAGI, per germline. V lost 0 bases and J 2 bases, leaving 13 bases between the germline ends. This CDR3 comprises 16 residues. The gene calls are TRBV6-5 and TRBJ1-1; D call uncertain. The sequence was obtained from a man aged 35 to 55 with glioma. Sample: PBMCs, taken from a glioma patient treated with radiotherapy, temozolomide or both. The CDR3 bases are TGTGCCAGCAGTTACTCTGCTCTTGCCATTAACACTGAAGCTTTCTTT. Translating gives CASSYSALAINTEAFF.